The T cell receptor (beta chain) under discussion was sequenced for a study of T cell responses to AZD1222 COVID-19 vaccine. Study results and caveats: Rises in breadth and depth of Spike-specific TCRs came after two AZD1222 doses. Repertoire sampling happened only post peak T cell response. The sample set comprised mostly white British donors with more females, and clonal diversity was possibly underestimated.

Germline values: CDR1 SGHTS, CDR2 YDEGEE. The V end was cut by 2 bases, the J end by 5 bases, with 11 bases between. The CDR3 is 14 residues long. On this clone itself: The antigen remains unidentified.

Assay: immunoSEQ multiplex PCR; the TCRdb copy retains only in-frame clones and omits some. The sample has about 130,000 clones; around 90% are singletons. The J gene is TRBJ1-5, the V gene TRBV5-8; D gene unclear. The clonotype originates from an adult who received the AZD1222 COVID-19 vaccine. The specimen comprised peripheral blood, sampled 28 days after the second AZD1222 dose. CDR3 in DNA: TGTGCCAGCAGCTTATCGGGTTGGTATCAGCCCCAGCATTTT. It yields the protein CASSLSGWYQPQHF.